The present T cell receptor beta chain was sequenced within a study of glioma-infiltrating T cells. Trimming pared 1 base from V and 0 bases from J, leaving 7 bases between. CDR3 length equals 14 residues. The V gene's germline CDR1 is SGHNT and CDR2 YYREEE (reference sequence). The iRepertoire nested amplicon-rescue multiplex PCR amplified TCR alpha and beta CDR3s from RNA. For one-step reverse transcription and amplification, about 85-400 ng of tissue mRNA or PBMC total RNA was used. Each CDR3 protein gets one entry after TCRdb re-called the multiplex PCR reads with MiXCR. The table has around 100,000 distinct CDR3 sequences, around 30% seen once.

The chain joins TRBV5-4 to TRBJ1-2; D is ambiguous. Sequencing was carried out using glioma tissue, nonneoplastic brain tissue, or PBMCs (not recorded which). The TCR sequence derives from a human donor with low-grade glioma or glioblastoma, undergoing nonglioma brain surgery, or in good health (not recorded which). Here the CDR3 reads CASSLISSNYGYTF. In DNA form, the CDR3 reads TGTGCCAGCAGCTTGATATCCTCTAACTATGGCTACACCTTC. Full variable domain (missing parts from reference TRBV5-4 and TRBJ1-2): ETGVTQSPTHLIKTRGQQVTLRCSSQSGHNTVSWYQQALGQGPQFIFQYYREEENGRGNFPPRFSGLQFPNYSSELNVNALELDDSALYLCASSLISSNYGYTFGSGTRLTVV.